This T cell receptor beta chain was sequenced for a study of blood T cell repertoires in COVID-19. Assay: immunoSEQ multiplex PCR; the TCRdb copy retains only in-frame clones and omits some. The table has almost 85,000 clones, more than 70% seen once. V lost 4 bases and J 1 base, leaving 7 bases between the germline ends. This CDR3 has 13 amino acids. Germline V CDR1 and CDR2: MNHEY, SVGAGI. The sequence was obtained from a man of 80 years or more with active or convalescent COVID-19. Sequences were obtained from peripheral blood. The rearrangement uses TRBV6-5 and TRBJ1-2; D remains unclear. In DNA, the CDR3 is TGTGCCAGCAGTTTCTTAATTAACTATGGCTACACCTTC. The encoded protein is CASSFLINYGYTF.